What follows are 6 T cell receptor beta chains derived from one specimen sequenced in a study of siplizumab effects on memory and regulatory T cells. The assay was immunoSEQ multiplex PCR, and TCRdb's table has in-frame clones only and misses some. The table lists approximately 50,000 clones, more than 85% of them singletons, with approximately 17% in the top ten. What was sequenced was CD8+ T cells sorted from blood. Receptor source: a human donor in good health.

Only a few counts were recorded for this clone. The CDR3 nucleotides read TGTGCCAGCAGTAGGGGGTTCGAGCAGTACTTC. Amino acids: CASSRGFEQYF. The V gene is TRBV27, the J gene TRBJ2-7; maybe TRBD1 (6 bases). Germline V gene sequence: CDR1 MNHEY, CDR2 SMNVEV (reference sequence). This CDR3 comprises 11 residues. Trimming shortened V by 5 bases and J by 6 bases, and 8 bases separated the two germline ends.

The chain recombines TRBV2 with TRBJ1-2; TRBD1 matches at 7 bases. The CDR3 consists of 15 residues. From germline, CDR1 is SNHLY and CDR2 FYNNEI. J gave up 3 bases and V 11 bases, and 15 bases lay outside the gene matches. The CDR3 loop reads CAVTAGNRGYYGYTF. In DNA, the CDR3 is TGTGCCGTAACGGCCGGGAACAGGGGATACTATGGCTACACCTTC.

The chain combines TRBV7-8 with TRBJ2-3, with 9 bases lining up with TRBD1. The CDR3 contains 15 residues. Per the germline V gene, CDR1 is SGHVS and CDR2 is FQNEAQ. V trimming: 5 bases; J trimming: 6 bases; junction bases outside the gene matches: 9. The CDR3 sequence: CASSPRDRVSDTQYF. DNA for the CDR3: TGTGCCAGCAGCCCTAGGGACAGGGTGTCCGATACGCAGTATTTT.

This chain joins TRBV5-1 and TRBJ1-1, with D possibly being TRBD1 (5 bases). CDR3 length equals 13 residues. From germline, CDR1 is SGHRS and CDR2 YFSETQ. The V end lost 2 bases, the J end lost 3 bases, and 8 bases lay between the germline ends. The CDR3 nucleotides read TGCGCCAGCAGCTTCCCAGGGCACACTGAAGCTTTCTTT. It specifies CASSFPGHTEAFF.

This clone has a single count. The chain carries TRBV5-1 and TRBJ2-7; the D gene is possibly TRBD2 (5 bases). Looked up from germline, CDR1 is SGHRS and CDR2 is YFSETQ. Trimming cost V 3 bases and J 3 bases, with 16 bases left between them. This CDR3 is built from 15 residues. The CDR3 DNA is TGCGCCAGCAGCTATGCCCCGGACTTGAACTACGAGCAGTACTTC. It encodes CASSYAPDLNYEQYF.

The chain combines TRBV7-3 with TRBJ2-1, with a tentative D call TRBD1 (5 bases). Trimming pared 5 bases from V and 4 bases from J, leaving 15 bases between. Germline loops: CDR1 SGHTA, CDR2 FQGTGA. The CDR3 runs 15 residues. CDR3 sequence reads: CASSLGVSEYNEQFF. The CDR3 DNA sequence: TGTGCCAGCAGCCTAGGGGTGTCGGAGTACAATGAGCAGTTCTTC.